A selection of T cell receptor beta chains follows, all from one sample in a study of blood T cell repertoires in COVID-19. Using immunoSEQ multiplex PCR, the repertoire was profiled, and TCRdb retains in-frame clones only, with some absent. Counted here are about 260,000 clones, 75% to 90% occurring once; the ten biggest clones make up around 1.5%. Input material: peripheral blood. The source of these receptors is a woman in her 40s who had recovered from COVID-19. The CDR3 runs from the conserved cysteine through the conserved F or W. The D gene is left open where the match is weak. Where a row states a size, it is once, few, many or the class of an expanded clone; other rows omit it.

TRBV9	NA	NA	TRBJ1-1	CASSVDGAGRRAFF	TGTGCCAGCAGCGTAGATGGGGCAGGGCGTAGGGCTTTCTTT
TRBV7-9	NA	NA	TRBJ2-7	CASSEPQGEQYF	TGTGCCAGCAGCGAGCCCCAGGGGGAGCAGTACTTC
TRBV5-4	NA	NA	TRBJ1-2	CASSLERGTYGYTF	TGTGCCAGCAGCTTGGAACGGGGTACCTATGGCTACACCTTC
TRBV2	NA	NA	TRBJ2-7	CASSGTEFWVGGGYEQYF	TGTGCCAGCAGTGGTACGGAATTCTGGGTTGGAGGCGGATACGAGCAGTACTTC
TRBV4-3	NA	NA	TRBJ2-3	CASSPTVLSAPTQYF	TGCGCCAGCAGCCCTACCGTACTATCAGCGCCTACGCAGTATTTT
TRBV10-3	NA	once	TRBJ2-3	CAISEGPTDTQYF	TGTGCCATCAGTGAGGGCCCCACAGATACGCAGTATTTT
TRBV2	NA	NA	TRBJ2-7	CASSEMSGSNEQYF	TGTGCCAGCAGTGAAATGAGCGGATCCAACGAGCAGTACTTC
TRBV18	TRBD1	once	TRBJ1-6	CASSRDSANSPLHF	TGTGCCAGCTCACGGGACAGTGCTAATTCACCCCTCCACTTT
TRBV11-2	NA	NA	TRBJ2-5	CASRQRLDSRKTQYF	TGTGCCAGCAGACAACGGCTGGACAGTCGTAAGACCCAGTACTTC
TRBV2	TRBD1	NA	TRBJ1-2	CASSLQGDLDGYTF	TGTGCCAGCAGTCTACAGGGGGATTTGGATGGCTACACCTTC
TRBV4-1	NA	once	TRBJ1-5	CASSQERWSQPQHF	TGCGCCAGCAGCCAAGAGCGGTGGAGTCAGCCCCAGCATTTT
TRBV20-1	NA	NA	TRBJ1-1	CSASLPPGRMNTEAFF	TGCAGTGCAAGTCTTCCCCCCGGCAGGATGAACACTGAAGCTTTCTTT
TRBV5-1	NA	NA	TRBJ1-1	CASSAGSANTEAFF	TGCGCCAGCAGCGCGGGATCCGCAAACACTGAAGCTTTCTTT
TRBV15	TRBD2	NA	TRBJ2-5	CATSRKRGVQETQYF	TGTGCCACCAGCAGGAAGCGGGGGGTCCAAGAGACCCAGTACTTC
TRBV20-1	NA	once	TRBJ1-2	CSASRQDYGYTF	TGCAGTGCTAGTAGACAGGACTATGGCTACACCTTC
TRBV5-1	NA	NA	TRBJ2-3	CASSLARGLGRGPDTQYF	TGCGCCAGCAGCTTGGCCCGCGGTCTGGGGCGCGGCCCAGATACGCAGTATTTT
TRBV3-1/TRBV3-2	TRBD1	NA	TRBJ1-1	CASSYRGNTEAFF	TGTGCCAGCAGCTACAGGGGGAACACTGAAGCTTTCTTT
TRBV3-1/TRBV3-2	TRBD1	NA	TRBJ1-2	CASSQAQGGYTF	TGTGCCAGCAGCCAAGCACAGGGGGGCTACACCTTC
TRBV11-1	TRBD1	NA	TRBJ2-7	CASSLEGQGTYEQYF	TGTGCCAGCAGCTTAGAGGGACAGGGAACCTACGAGCAGTACTTC
TRBV20-1	NA	NA	TRBJ1-1	CSWGGEAFF	TGCAGTTGGGGAGGGGAAGCTTTCTTT
TRBV5-1	TRBD1	NA	TRBJ1-1	CASSSGTGDTEAFF	TGCGCCAGCAGCTCCGGGACAGGGGACACTGAAGCTTTCTTT
TRBV4-1	TRBD1	NA	TRBJ1-1	CASSQGRGLTEAFF	TGCGCCAGCAGCCAAGGCAGGGGGCTGACTGAAGCTTTCTTT
TRBV28	NA	NA	TRBJ2-7	CASIPSVVGAGEQYF	TGTGCCAGCATTCCATCGGTAGTGGGGGCGGGCGAGCAGTACTTC
TRBV5-6	NA	NA	TRBJ1-1	CASSFSGAGEAFF	TGTGCCAGCAGCTTTTCAGGGGCCGGTGAAGCTTTCTTT
TRBV6-5	NA	NA	TRBJ2-7	CASSFTGVLGEQYF	TGTGCCAGCAGTTTTACGGGGGTGTTGGGGGAGCAGTACTTC
TRBV20-1	NA	NA	TRBJ1-4	CSASPRGGEKLFF	TGCAGTGCTAGTCCCAGGGGCGGAGAAAAACTGTTTTTT
TRBV29-1	TRBD1	NA	TRBJ2-7	CSVGVPTGANYEQYF	TGCAGCGTTGGGGTTCCGACAGGGGCTAACTACGAGCAGTACTTC
TRBV19	NA	NA	TRBJ1-5	CASRSLRNNQPQHF	TGTGCCAGTCGGAGTCTTCGGAACAATCAGCCCCAGCATTTT